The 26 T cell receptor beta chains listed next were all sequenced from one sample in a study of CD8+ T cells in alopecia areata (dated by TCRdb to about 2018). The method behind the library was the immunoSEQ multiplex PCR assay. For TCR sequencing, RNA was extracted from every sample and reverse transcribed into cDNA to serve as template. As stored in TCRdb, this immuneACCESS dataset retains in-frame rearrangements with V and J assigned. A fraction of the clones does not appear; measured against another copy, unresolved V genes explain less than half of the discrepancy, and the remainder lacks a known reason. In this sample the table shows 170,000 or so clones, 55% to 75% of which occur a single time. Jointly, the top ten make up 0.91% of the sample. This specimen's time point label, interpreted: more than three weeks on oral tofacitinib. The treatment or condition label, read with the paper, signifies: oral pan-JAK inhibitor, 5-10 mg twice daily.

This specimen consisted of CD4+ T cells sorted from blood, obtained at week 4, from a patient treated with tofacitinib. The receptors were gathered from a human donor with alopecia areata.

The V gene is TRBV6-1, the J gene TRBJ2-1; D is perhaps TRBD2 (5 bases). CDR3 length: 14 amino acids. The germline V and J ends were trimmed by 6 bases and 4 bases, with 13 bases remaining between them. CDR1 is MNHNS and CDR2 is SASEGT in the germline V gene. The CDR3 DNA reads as TGTGCCAGCAGCCCGGAGGCCTTTTACAATGAGCAGTTCTTC. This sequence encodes CASSPEAFYNEQFF.

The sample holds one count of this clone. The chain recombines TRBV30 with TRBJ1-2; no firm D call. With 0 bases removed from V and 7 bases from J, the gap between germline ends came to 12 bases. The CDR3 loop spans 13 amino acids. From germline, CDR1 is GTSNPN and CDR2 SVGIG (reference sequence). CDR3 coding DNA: TGTGCCTGGAGTGTACCCCTTCCACGTGGCTACACCTTC. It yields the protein CAWSVPLPRGYTF.

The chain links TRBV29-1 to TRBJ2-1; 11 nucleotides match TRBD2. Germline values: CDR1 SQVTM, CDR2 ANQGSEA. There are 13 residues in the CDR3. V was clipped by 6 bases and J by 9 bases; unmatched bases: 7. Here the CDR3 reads CSVVAGGQGEQFF. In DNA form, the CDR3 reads TGCAGCGTCGTAGCGGGGGGGCAAGGTGAGCAGTTCTTC.

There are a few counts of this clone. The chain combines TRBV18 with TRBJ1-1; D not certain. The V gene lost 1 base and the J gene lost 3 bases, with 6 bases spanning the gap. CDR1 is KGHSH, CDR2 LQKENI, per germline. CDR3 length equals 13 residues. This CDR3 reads CASSPRTDTEAFF. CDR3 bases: TGTGCCAGCTCACCACGAACAGACACTGAAGCTTTCTTT.

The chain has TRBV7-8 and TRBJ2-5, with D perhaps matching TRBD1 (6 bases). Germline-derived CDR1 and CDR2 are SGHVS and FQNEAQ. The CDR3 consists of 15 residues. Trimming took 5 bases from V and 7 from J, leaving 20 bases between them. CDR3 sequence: CASSQGQTRRGTQYF. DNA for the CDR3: TGTGCCAGCAGCCAAGGACAGACGCGCAGAGGGACCCAGTACTTC.

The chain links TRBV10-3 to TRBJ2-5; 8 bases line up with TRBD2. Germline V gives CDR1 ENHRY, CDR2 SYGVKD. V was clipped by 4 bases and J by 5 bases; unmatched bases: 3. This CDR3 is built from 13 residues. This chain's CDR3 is CAISGTSRETQYF. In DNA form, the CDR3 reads TGTGCCATCAGTGGGACTAGCAGGGAGACCCAGTACTTC.

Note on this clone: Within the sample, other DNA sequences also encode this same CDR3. CDR3 nucleotide sequence: TGTGCCAGCAGCTTAGGCCTAGCGGAGCAAGAGACCCAGTACTTC. Its translation: CASSLGLAEQETQYF. This chain connects TRBV5-4 to TRBJ2-5; TRBD2 agrees at 7 bases. Germline loops: CDR1 SGHNT, CDR2 YYREEE (reference sequence). The CDR3 has 15 amino acids. V lost 2 bases to trimming and J lost 2 bases; unmatched junction nucleotides: 6. Together with reference TRBV5-4 and TRBJ2-5, the CDR3 gives the full variable domain: ETGVTQSPTHLIKTRGQQVTLRCSSQSGHNTVSWYQQALGQGPQFIFQYYREEENGRGNFPPRFSGLQFPNYSSELNVNALELDDSALYLCASSLGLAEQETQYFGPGTRLLVL.

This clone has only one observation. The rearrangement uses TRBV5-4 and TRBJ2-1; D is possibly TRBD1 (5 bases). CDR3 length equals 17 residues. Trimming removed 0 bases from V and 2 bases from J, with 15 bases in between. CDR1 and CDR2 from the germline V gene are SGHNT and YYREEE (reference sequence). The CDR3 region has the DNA TGTGCCAGCAGCTTGGCCCCCAGGGTAGGGGCCTACAATGAGCAGTTCTTC. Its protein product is CASSLAPRVGAYNEQFF. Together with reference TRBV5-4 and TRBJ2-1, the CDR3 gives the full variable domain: ETGVTQSPTHLIKTRGQQVTLRCSSQSGHNTVSWYQQALGQGPQFIFQYYREEENGRGNFPPRFSGLQFPNYSSELNVNALELDDSALYLCASSLAPRVGAYNEQFFGPGTRLTVL.

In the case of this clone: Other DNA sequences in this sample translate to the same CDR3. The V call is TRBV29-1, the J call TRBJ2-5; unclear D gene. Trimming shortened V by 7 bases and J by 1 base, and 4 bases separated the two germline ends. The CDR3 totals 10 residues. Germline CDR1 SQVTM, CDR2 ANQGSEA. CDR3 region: CSGGQETQYF. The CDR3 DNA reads TGCAGCGGGGGCCAAGAGACCCAGTACTTC.

CDR3 bases: TGTGCCAGCAGCGGTAGACTAGCGGGGACAGATACGCAGTATTTT. This codes for CASSGRLAGTDTQYF. The chain couples TRBV2 to TRBJ2-3; 11 bases align to TRBD2. CDR3 length: 15 amino acids. V shed 6 bases, J shed 3 bases, and the junction held 5 bases outside the gene matches. The V gene's germline CDR1 is SNHLY and CDR2 FYNNEI.

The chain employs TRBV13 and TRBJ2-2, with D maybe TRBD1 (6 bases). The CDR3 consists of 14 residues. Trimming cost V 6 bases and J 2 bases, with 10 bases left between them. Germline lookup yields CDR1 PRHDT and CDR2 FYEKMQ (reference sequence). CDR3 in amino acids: CASRVRGNTGELFF. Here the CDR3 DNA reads TGTGCCAGCAGGGTCAGGGGTAACACCGGGGAGCTGTTTTTT.

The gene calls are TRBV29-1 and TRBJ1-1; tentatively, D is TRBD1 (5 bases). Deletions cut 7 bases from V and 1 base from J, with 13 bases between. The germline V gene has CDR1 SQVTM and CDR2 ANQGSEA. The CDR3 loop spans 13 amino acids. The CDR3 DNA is TGCAGCGAAAAGGTGAGGGGGAACACTGAAGCTTTCTTT. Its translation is CSEKVRGNTEAFF.

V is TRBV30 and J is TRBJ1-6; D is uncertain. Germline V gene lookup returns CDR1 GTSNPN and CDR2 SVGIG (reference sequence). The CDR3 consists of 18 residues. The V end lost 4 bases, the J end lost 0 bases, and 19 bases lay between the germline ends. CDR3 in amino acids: CAWTHLSRWSSYNSPLHF. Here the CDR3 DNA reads TGTGCCTGGACCCATCTCTCCCGGTGGAGCTCCTATAATTCACCCCTCCACTTT.

For the CDR3, the DNA is TGTGCCAGCAGTGAATCTGGGGCCAACGTCCTGACTTTC. It is translated as CASSESGANVLTF. This rearrangement joins TRBV25-1 to TRBJ2-6; unclear D gene. Trimming stripped 1 base from V and 2 bases from J, with 0 bases between. The length of the CDR3 is 13 residues. The germline V gene encodes CDR1 MGHDK and CDR2 SYGVNS.

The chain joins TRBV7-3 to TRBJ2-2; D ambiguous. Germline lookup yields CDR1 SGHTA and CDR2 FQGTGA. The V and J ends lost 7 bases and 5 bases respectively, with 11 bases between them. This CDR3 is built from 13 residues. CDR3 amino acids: CASTSAPTGELFF. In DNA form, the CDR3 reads TGTGCCAGCACCTCGGCTCCTACCGGGGAGCTGTTTTTT.

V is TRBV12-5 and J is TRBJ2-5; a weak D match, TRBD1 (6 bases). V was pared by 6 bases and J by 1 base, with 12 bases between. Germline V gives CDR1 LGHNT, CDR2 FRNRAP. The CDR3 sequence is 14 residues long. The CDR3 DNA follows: TGTGCTAGTGGACTCGACAGGACCCAAGAGACCCAGTACTTC. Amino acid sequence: CASGLDRTQETQYF.

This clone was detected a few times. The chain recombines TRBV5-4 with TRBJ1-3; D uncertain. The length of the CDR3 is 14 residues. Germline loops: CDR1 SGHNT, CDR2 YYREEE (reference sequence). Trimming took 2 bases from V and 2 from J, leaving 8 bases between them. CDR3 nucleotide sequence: TGTGCCAGCAGCTTAGGCCAAGCTGGAAACACCATATATTTT. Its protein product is CASSLGQAGNTIYF.

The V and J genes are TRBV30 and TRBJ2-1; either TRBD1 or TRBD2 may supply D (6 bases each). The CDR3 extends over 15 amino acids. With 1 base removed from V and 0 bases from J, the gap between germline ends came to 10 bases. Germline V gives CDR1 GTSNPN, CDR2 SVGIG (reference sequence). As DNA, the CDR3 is TGTGCCTGGAGTGGGTCGGGGGCCTCCTACAATGAGCAGTTCTTC. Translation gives CAWSGSGASYNEQFF.

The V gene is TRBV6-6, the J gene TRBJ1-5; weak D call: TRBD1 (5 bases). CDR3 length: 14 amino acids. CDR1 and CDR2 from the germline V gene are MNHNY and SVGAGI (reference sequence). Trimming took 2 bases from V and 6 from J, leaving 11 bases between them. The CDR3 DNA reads TGTGCCAGCAGTTACGGGACGTACGGTCAGCCCCAGCATTTT. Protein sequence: CASSYGTYGQPQHF.

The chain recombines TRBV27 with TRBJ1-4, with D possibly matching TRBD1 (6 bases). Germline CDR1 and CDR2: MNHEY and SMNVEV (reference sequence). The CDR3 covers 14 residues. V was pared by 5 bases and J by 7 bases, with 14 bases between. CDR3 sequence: CASSGLVRGEKLFF. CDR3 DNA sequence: TGTGCCAGCAGTGGGTTGGTCAGGGGTGAAAAACTGTTTTTT.

The CDR3 DNA reads as TGTGCCAGCAGTTACACGGACGACCAGCCCCAGCATTTT. Translation gives CASSYTDDQPQHF. The gene calls are TRBV6-6 and TRBJ1-5; D is unclear. This CDR3 contains 13 residues. Trimming stripped 2 bases from V and 7 bases from J, with 9 bases between. CDR1 MNHNY and CDR2 SVGAGI come from the germline V gene (reference sequence).

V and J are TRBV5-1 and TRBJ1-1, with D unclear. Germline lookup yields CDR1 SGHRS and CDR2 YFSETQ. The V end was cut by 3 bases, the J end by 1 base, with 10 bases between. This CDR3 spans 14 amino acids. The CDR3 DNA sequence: TGCGCCAGCAGCTCGGTCCAGGAGAACACTGAAGCTTTCTTT. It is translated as CASSSVQENTEAFF.

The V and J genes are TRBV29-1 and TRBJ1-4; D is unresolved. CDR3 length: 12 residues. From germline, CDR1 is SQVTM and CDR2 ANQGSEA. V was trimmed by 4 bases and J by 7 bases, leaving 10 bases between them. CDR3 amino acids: CSVAGGGEKLFF. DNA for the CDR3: TGCAGCGTTGCCGGTGGCGGTGAAAAACTGTTTTTT.

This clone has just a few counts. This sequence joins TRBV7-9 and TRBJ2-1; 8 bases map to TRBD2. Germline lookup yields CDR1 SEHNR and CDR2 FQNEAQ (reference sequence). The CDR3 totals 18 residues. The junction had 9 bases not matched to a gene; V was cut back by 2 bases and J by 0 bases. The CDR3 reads CASSLLGAGESSYNEQFF. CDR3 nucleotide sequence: TGTGCCAGCAGCTTATTGGGAGCGGGGGAGAGCTCCTACAATGAGCAGTTCTTC.

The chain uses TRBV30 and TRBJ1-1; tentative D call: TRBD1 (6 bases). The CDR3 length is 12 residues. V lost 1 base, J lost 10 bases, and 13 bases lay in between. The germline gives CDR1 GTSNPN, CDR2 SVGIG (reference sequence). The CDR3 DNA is TGTGCCTGGAGTGCCCGTAGGGACATAGCTTTCTTT. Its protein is CAWSARRDIAFF.

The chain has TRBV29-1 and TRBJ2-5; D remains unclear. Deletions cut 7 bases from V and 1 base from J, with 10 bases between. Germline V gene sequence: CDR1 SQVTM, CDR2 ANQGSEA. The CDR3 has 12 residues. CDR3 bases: TGCAGCGGCGCCGGGTCCCAAGAGACCCAGTACTTC. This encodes CSGAGSQETQYF.